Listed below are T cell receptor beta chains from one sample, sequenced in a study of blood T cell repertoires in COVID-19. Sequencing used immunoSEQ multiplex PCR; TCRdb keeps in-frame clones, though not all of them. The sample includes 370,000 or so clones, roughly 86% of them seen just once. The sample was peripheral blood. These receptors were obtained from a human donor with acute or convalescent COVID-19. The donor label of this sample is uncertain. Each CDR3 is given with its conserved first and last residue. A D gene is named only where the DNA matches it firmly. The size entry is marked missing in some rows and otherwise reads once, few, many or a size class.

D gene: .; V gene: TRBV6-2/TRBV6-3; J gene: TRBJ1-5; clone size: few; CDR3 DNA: TGTGCCAGCAGCTCGGGAATATATAGCAATCAGCCCCAGCATTTT; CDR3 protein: CASSSGIYSNQPQHF
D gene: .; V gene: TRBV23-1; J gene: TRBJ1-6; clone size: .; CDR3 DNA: TGCGCCAGCAGTCCTCGGTTACAGGCAGCTTATAATTCACCCCTCCACTTT; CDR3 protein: CASSPRLQAAYNSPLHF
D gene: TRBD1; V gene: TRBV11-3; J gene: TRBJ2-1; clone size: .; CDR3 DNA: TGTGCCAGCAGCTCGGGGACAGGGGTTTTATTTCGGCAGTTCTTC; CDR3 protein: CASSSGTGVLFRQFF
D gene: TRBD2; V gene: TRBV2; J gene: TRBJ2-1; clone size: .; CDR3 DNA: TGTGCCAGCAGTGGTAGCGGGAGGGCCCTCGGTGAGCAGTTCTTC; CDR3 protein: CASSGSGRALGEQFF
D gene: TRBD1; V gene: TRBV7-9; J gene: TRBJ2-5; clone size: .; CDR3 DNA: TGTGCCAGCAGCGTCGGGACAGGGGCCTCCCTGGAGACCCAGTACTTC; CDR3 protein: CASSVGTGASLETQYF
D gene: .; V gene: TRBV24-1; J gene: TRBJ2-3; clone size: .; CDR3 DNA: TGTGCCACCCGAGCGGTTCTCACAGATACGCAGTATTTT; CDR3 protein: CATRAVLTDTQYF
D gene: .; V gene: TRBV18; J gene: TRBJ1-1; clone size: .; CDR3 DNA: TGTGCCAGCTCATCACGACGTTGGACACTGAACACTGAAGCTTTCTTT; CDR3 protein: CASSSRRWTLNTEAFF
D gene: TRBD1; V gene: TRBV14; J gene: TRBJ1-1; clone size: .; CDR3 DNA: TGTGCCAGCAGACTGGGGGGACAGGGGTACACTGAAGCTTTCTTT; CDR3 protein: CASRLGGQGYTEAFF
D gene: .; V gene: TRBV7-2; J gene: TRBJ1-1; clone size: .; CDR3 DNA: TGTGCCAGCAGCTTAGTGCAGGGAAGAACTGAAGCTTTCTTT; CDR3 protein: CASSLVQGRTEAFF
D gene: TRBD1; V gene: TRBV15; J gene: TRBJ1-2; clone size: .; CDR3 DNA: TGTGCCACCAGCAGGGGGCTTAAGGGACAGTTGTGGGGCTACACCTTC; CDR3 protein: CATSRGLKGQLWGYTF
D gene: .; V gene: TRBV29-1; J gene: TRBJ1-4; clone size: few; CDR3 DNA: TGCAGCGTTCAGTGGAAGGGGAATGAAAAACTGTTTTTT; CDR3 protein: CSVQWKGNEKLFF
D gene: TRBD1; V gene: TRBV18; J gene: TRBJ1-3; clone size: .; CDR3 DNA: TGTGCCAGCTCCCCGAACAGGGGGCCTGGAAACACCATATATTTT; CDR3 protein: CASSPNRGPGNTIYF
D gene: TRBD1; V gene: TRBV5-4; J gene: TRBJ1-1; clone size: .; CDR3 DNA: TGTGCCAGCACCGGACCGGGACAGTCGATGAACACTGAAGCTTTCTTT; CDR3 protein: CASTGPGQSMNTEAFF
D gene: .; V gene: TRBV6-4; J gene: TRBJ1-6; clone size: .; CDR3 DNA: TGTGCCAGCAGTTTCGAACACCTCAATTCACCCCTCCACTTT; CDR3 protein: CASSFEHLNSPLHF
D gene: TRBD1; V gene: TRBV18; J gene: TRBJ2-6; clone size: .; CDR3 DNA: TGTGCCAGCTCACCGGGACAGGGTTTTTCTGACTCTGGGGCCAACGTCCTGACTTTC; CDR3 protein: CASSPGQGFSDSGANVLTF
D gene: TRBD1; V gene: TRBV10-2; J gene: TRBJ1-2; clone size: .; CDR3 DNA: TGCGCCAGCAGTCCCACCCAAGGACAGGGCGAGTATGGCTACACCTTC; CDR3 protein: CASSPTQGQGEYGYTF